This TCR beta chain was sequenced during a study of blood T cell repertoires in COVID-19. The V end lost 7 bases, the J end lost 2 bases, and 12 bases lay between the germline ends. The CDR3 extends over 14 amino acids. The germline gives CDR1 KGHDR, CDR2 SFDVKD. Data came from immunoSEQ multiplex PCR; TCRdb stores just in-frame clones and leaves some out. Of tens of thousands of clones in the sample, approximately 81% were seen once. This chain links TRBV24-1 with TRBJ2-3; a possible D gene is TRBD1 (5 bases). The source of this sequence is a man older than 75 with active or convalescent COVID-19. The sample comprised peripheral blood. The CDR3 nucleotides are TGTGCCACCAGGGGCGATGGACACACAGATACGCAGTATTTT. It encodes CATRGDGHTDTQYF.